The rows below give T cell receptor beta chains drawn from one sample of a study of T-cell reconstitution after alpha-beta-depleted transplantation in children. TCRdb reanalysed the PCR reads using MiXCR and keeps one entry per CDR3 protein. The repertoire has over 200,000 distinct CDR3 sequences, around 9.5% of them found once; the top ten carry approximately 6.2%. The sequencing used PBMCs from the stem cell graft donor, collected from the stem cell graft. These receptors came from a human donor who donated a stem cell graft to a child with acute lymphoblastic leukemia. The CDR3 runs from the conserved cysteine through the conserved F or W. The order of the fields is V gene, D gene, J gene, clone size, CDR3 DNA, CDR3 protein. A D gene is named only where the DNA matches it firmly. Clone size is shown for a subset of rows, as once, few, many or a class of expanded clone.

v_gene: TRBV12-3/TRBV12-4; d_gene: .; j_gene: TRBJ2-5; abundance: few; CDR3nt: TGTGCCAGCAGTTTAGGCCCCGGACAGCGGGTCCAAGAGACCCAGTACTTC; CDR3aa: CASSLGPGQRVQETQYF
v_gene: TRBV6-1; d_gene: .; j_gene: TRBJ2-3; abundance: few; CDR3nt: TGTGCCAGCAGTGTAGGCGCTAGCACAGATACGCAGTATTTT; CDR3aa: CASSVGASTDTQYF
v_gene: TRBV6-5; d_gene: .; j_gene: TRBJ2-7; abundance: few; CDR3nt: TGTGCCAGCGGCCACAACGAGCAGTACTTC; CDR3aa: CASGHNEQYF
v_gene: TRBV3-1; d_gene: TRBD1; j_gene: TRBJ1-5; abundance: .; CDR3nt: TGTGCCAGCAGCGGCCAGGGGGGGGGCAATCAGCCCCAGCATTTT; CDR3aa: CASSGQGGGNQPQHF
v_gene: TRBV3-1; d_gene: .; j_gene: TRBJ2-7; abundance: .; CDR3nt: TGTGCCAGCAGTTACGACAGTAGCCCTTCCTACGAGCAGTACTTC; CDR3aa: CASSYDSSPSYEQYF
v_gene: TRBV12-3/TRBV12-4; d_gene: TRBD1; j_gene: TRBJ2-7; abundance: few; CDR3nt: TGTGCCAGCAGTCCAGGACAGGGGGCTTTGGGGGAGCAGTACTTC; CDR3aa: CASSPGQGALGEQYF
v_gene: TRBV3-1; d_gene: TRBD2; j_gene: TRBJ2-2; abundance: .; CDR3nt: TGTGCCAGCAGCCGGGTGGTGGGGGCTAGCGGGGGCCTGAACACCGGGGAGCTGTTTTTT; CDR3aa: CASSRVVGASGGLNTGELFF
v_gene: TRBV6-5; d_gene: TRBD1; j_gene: TRBJ1-1; abundance: many; CDR3nt: TGTGCCAGCAGTCACATCACGACAGGGGTGAACACTGAAGCTTTCTTT; CDR3aa: CASSHITTGVNTEAFF
v_gene: TRBV12-3/TRBV12-4; d_gene: .; j_gene: TRBJ2-1; abundance: many; CDR3nt: TGTGCCAGCAGTTTAGTAGTCCCGGGGATTAATGAGCAGTTCTTC; CDR3aa: CASSLVVPGINEQFF
v_gene: TRBV15; d_gene: TRBD1; j_gene: TRBJ2-1; abundance: many; CDR3nt: TGTGCCACCAGCAGGCCAGGACAGGGGGCGCGATCTGAGCAGTTCTTC; CDR3aa: CATSRPGQGARSEQFF